This record looks at one TCR beta chain sequence and its context. These data belong to a study of T cell responses to AZD1222 COVID-19 vaccine. Germline CDR1 reads SNHLY; CDR2 reads FYNNEI. The CDR3 consists of 14 residues. Losses at the gene ends were 5 bases for V and 9 bases for J; bases not matched to a gene: 7. Clones were read by immunoSEQ multiplex PCR, and TCRdb kept only the in-frame ones, dropping some. Of roughly 190,000 clones in the sample, approximately 91% were seen once. The chain uses TRBV2 and TRBJ1-6; TRBD1 agrees at 7 bases. The TCR originated in an adult in good health. Sample: peripheral blood, taken on day 0 of AZD1222 vaccination. The CDR3 DNA reads as TGTGCCAGCAGTTATCAGGGGGTCGGTTCACCCCTCCACTTT. Translation gives CASSYQGVGSPLHF.